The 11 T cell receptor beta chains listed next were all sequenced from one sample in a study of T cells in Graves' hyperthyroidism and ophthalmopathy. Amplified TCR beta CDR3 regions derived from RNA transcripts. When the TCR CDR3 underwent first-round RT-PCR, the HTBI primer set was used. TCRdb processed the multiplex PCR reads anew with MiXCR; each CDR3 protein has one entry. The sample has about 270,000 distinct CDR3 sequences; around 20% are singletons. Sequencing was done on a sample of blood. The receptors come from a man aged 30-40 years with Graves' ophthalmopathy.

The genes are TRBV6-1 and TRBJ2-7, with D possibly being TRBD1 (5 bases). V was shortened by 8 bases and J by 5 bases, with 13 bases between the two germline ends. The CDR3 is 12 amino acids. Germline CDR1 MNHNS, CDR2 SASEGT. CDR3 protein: CASRDSRHEQYF. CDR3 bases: TGTGCCAGCCGCGACAGCCGCCACGAGCAGTACTTC.

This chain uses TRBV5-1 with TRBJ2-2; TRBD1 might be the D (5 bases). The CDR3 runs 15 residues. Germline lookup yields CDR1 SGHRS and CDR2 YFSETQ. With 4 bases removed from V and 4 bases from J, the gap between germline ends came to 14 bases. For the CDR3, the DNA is TGCGCCAGCAGCCCTACCGCAGGGTCCACCGGGGAGCTGTTTTTT. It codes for CASSPTAGSTGELFF.

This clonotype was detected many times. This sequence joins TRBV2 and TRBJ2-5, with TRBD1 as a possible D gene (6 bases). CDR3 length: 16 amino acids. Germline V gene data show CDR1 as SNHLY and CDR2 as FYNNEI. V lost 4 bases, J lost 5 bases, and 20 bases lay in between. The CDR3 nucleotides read TGTGCCAGCAGTGCCGACAGGCCCACCTTTAAGGAGACCCAGTACTTC. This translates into CASSADRPTFKETQYF.

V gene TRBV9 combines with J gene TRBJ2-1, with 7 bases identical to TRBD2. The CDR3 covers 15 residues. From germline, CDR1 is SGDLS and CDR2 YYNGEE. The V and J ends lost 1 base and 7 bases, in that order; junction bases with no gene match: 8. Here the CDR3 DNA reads TGTGCCAGCAGCGTATACGGCGGGAGTGAAAATGAGCAGTTCTTC. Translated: CASSVYGGSENEQFF.

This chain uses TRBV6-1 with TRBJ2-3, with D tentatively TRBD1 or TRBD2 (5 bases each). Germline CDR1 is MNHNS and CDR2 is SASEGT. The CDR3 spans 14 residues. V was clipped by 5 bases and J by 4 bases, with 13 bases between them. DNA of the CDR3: TGTGCCAGCAGTCCCCCCGGGGCGGCAGATACGCAGTATTTT. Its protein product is CASSPPGAADTQYF.

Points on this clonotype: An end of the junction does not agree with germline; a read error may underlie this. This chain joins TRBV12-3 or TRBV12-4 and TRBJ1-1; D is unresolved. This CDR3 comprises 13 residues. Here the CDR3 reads CASRVKQNTEAFF. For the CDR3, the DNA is TGCGCCAGCAGAGTTAAACAGAACACTGAAGCTTTCTTT.

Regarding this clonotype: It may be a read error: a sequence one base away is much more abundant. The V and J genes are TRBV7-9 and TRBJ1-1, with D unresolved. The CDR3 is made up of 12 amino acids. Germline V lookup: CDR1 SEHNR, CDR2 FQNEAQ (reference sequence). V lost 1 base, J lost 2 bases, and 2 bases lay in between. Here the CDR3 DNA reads TGTGCCAGCAGCTTAGACAACACTGAAGCTTTCTTT. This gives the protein CASSLDNTEAFF.

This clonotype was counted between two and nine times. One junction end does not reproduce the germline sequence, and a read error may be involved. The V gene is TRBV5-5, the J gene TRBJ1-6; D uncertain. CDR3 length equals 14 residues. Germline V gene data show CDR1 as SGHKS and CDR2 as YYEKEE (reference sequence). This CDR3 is CASTLALADSPLHF. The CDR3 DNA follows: TGTGCCAGCACCTTGGCTTTAGCGGATTCACCCCTCCACTTT.

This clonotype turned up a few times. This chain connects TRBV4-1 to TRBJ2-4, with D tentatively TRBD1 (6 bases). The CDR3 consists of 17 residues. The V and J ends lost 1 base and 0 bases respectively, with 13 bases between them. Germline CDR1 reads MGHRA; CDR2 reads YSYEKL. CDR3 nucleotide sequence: TGCGCCAGCAGCCAAGTTTCGCGAGGGGGAGCCAAAAACATTCAGTACTTC. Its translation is CASSQVSRGGAKNIQYF.

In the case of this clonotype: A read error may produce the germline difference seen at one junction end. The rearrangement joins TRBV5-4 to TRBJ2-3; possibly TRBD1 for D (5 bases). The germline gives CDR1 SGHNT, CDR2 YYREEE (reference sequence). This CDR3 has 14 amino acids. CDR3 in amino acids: CASRSGQGTDAQYF. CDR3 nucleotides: TGTGCCAGCAGGTCTGGCCAGGGCACAGATGCGCAGTATTTT. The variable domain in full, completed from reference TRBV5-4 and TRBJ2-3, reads ETGVTQSPTHLIKTRGQQVTLRCSSQSGHNTVSWYQQALGQGPQFIFQYYREEENGRGNFPPRFSGLQFPNYSSELNVNALELDDSALYLCASRSGQGTDAQYFGPGTRLTVL.

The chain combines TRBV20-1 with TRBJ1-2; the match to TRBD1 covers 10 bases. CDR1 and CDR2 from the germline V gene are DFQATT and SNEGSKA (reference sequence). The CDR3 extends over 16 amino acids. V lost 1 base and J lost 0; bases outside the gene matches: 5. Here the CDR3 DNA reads TGCAGTGCTAGAGCCAGGGACAGGGGAGCTAACTATGGCTACACCTTC. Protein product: CSARARDRGANYGYTF.